This T cell receptor beta chain was observed in a study of identical twins. Broader study findings: Surplus twin overlap in beta out-of-frame sequences was less pronounced.

This clonotype was counted only a few times. Its antigen is still unknown. V was clipped by 5 bases and J by 4 bases; unmatched bases: 19. In germline, CDR1 is SGHAT, CDR2 FQNNGV. The CDR3 loop spans 18 amino acids. A single record per CDR3 protein comes from TCRdb applying MiXCR to the 5' RACE reads. The sample includes just over 500,000 distinct CDR3 sequences, less than 25% of them seen just once. The data were also submitted as part of a second study, on T cells expressing NK-cell markers. From that second work: Researchers report these clonotypes also headed the CD3+CD56-NKG2C+ fraction in several donors.

This TCR derives from a woman aged 18-30 years in good health. The chain uses TRBV11-2 and TRBJ2-5; 7 bases align to TRBD1. Sequencing used CD4+ T cells sorted from blood. As DNA, the CDR3 is TGTGCCAGCAGCAAGCCCAGGGACAGCCAGGGGATTGGAGAGACCCAGTACTTC. Its translation: CASSKPRDSQGIGETQYF.